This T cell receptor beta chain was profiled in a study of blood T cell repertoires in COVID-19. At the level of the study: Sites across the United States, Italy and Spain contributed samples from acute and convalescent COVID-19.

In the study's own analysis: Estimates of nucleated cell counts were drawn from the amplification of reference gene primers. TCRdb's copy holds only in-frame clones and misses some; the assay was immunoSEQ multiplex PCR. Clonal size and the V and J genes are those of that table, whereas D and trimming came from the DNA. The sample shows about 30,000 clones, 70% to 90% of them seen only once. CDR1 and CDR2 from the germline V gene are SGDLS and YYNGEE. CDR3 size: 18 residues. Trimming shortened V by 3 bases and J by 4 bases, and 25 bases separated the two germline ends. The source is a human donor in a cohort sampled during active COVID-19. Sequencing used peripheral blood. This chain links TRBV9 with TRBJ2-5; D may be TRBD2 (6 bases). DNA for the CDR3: TGTGCCAGCAGCGCGGGTGACGCGGCGGGGTTCATCCGAGAGACCCAGTACTTC. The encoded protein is CASSAGDAAGFIRETQYF. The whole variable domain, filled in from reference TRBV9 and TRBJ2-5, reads DSGVTQTPKHLITATGQRVTLRCSPRSGDLSVYWYQQSLDQGLQFLIQYYNGEERAKGNILERFSAQQFPDLHSELNLSSLELGDSALYFCASSAGDAAGFIRETQYFGPGTRLLVL.